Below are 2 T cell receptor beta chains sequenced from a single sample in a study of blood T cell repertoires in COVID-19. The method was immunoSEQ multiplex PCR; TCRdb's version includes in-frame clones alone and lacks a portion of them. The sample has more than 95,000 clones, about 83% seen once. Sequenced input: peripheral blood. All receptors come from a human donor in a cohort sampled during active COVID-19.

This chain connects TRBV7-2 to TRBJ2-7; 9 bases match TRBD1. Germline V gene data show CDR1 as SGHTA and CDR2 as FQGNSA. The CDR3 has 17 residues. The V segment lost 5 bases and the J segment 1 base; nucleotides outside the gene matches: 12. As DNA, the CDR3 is TGTGCCAGCAGCAAAGGGGGGGGACAGGGAGGGTCCTACGAGCAGTACTTC. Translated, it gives CASSKGGGQGGSYEQYF.

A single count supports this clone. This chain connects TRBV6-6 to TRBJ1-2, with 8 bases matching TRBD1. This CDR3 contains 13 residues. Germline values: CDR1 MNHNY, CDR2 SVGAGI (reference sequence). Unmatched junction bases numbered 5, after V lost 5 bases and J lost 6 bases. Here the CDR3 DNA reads TGTGCCAGCAGTCCACCGACAGGGGATGGCTACACCTTC. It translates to CASSPPTGDGYTF.